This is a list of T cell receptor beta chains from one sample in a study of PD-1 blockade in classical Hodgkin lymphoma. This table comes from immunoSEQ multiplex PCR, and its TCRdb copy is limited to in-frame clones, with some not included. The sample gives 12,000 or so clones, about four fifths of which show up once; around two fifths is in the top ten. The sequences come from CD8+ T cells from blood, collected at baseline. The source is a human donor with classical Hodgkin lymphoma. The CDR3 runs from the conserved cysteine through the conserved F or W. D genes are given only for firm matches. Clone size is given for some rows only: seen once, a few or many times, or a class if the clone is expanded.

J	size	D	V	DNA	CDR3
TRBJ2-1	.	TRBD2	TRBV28	TGTGCCAGCAGTTCACAACTAGCGACCCAGAACAATGAGCAGTTCTTC	CASSSQLATQNNEQFF
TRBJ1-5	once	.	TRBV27	TGTGCCAGCAGGCCGGTAATCCCCACGGCAAATAGCAATCAGCCCCAGCATTTT	CASRPVIPTANSNQPQHF
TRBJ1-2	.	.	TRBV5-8	TGTGCCAGCAGCTTGGGTGGTTTACGTGCTGGCTACACCTTC	CASSLGGLRAGYTF
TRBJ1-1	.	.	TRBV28	TGTGCCAGCAGTTCCCGTCCAGGTAACACTGAAGCTTTCTTT	CASSSRPGNTEAFF
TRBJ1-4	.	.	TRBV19	TGTGCCAGTAGTATAGATCTAGGCCCCATTAATGAAAAACTGTTTTTT	CASSIDLGPINEKLFF
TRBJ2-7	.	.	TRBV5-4	TGTGCCAGCAGCCCCGGGCCAGGGGGGCTCTACGAGCAGTACTTC	CASSPGPGGLYEQYF
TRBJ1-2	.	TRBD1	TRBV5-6	TGTGCCAGCAGCTTGACGACAGGGTCTCACTATGGCTACACCTTC	CASSLTTGSHYGYTF
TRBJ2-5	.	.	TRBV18	TGTGCCAGCTCACCACCGTGGTGGCAGACCCAGTACTTC	CASSPPWWQTQYF
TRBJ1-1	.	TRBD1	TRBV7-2	TGTGCCAGCAGCCAGGGGGCCCAGGCGATAGTCATGAACACTGAAGCTTTCTTT	CASSQGAQAIVMNTEAFF
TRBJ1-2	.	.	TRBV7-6	TGTGCCAGCAGCTTCGGGACTGGCTACACCTTC	CASSFGTGYTF
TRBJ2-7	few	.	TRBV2	TGTGCCAGCAGCAGGGGAGACTACGAGCAGTACTTC	CASSRGDYEQYF
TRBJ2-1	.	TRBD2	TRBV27	TGTGCCAGCAGTTTTAGACTAGCAAATGAGCAGTTCTTC	CASSFRLANEQFF
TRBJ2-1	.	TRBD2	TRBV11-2	TGTGCCAGCAGCTTAACTAGCGGCTACAATGAGCAGTTCTTC	CASSLTSGYNEQFF
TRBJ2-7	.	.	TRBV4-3	TGCGCCAGCAGCCAAGAACCGACTTACGAGCAGTACTTC	CASSQEPTYEQYF
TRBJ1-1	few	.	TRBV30	TGTGCCTGGGGACAGATCACAGCCAACACTGAAGCTTTCTTT	CAWGQITANTEAFF
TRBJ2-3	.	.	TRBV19	TGTGCCAGTAGTCTAAATAACCCGGGAACTAGCACAGATACGCAGTATTTT	CASSLNNPGTSTDTQYF
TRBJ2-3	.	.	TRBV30	TGTGCCTGGACCTTGGGAAGGGGCCTCACAGATACGCAGTATTTT	CAWTLGRGLTDTQYF
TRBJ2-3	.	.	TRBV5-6	TGTGCCAGCAGCTTGGAACTAGCATGGGCAACAGATACGCAGTATTTT	CASSLELAWATDTQYF
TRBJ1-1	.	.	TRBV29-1	TGCAGCGTTGATTGGTTAGAAGCTTTCTTT	CSVDWLEAFF
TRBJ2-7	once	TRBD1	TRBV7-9	TGTGCCAGCAGCCCCACGGGACAGGGGTACTACGAGCAGTACTTC	CASSPTGQGYYEQYF
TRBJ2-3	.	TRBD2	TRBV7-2	TGTGCCAGCACCGTACGGGCGGGAGGGGTCACAGATACGCAGTATTTT	CASTVRAGGVTDTQYF
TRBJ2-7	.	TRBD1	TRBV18	TGTGCCAGCTCATCTCCGGGACAGGGCTCCGAGCAGTACTTC	CASSSPGQGSEQYF
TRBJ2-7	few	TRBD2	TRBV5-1	TGCGCCAGCAGCGTGGGACTAGCGGATTCCTACGAGCAGTACTTC	CASSVGLADSYEQYF
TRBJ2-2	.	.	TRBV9	TGTGCCAGCAGCGTCCGTCGGACAGACACCGGGGAGCTGTTTTTT	CASSVRRTDTGELFF
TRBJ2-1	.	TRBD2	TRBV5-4	TGTGCCAGCAGCGACCTTAGCGGGAGTGGCAATGAGCAGTTCTTC	CASSDLSGSGNEQFF
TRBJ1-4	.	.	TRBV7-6	TGTGCCAGCAGCTTATTGTCCAGGGGTGGCGAAAAACTGTTTTTT	CASSLLSRGGEKLFF
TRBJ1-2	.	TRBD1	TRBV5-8	TGTGCCAGCAGCTTTTTCCCTCGGACAGGGCCCCTCTATGGCTACACCTTC	CASSFFPRTGPLYGYTF
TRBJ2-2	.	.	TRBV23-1	TGCGCCAGCACACTCGACATCGTCGAGGAGCTGTTTTTT	CASTLDIVEELFF
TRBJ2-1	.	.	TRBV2	TGTGCCAGCAGTGAACCCCGGGATGTAGGAGACAATGAGCAGTTCTTC	CASSEPRDVGDNEQFF
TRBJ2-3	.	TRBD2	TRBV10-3	TGTGCCATCAATAGCGGGAGCCCCACAGATACGCAGTATTTT	CAINSGSPTDTQYF
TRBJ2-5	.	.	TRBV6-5	TGTGCCAGCAGTCACTTCGGACACCAGGGGCAAGAGACCCAGTACTTC	CASSHFGHQGQETQYF
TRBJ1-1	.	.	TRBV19	TGTGCCAGTAGTATCACTGGTCCGGGCACTGAAGCTTTCTTT	CASSITGPGTEAFF
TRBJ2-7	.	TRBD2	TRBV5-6	TGTGCCAGCAGCTTGACCGGGAGGGCCTACGAGCAGTACTTC	CASSLTGRAYEQYF
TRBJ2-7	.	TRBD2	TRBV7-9	TGTGCCAGCAGTCCACGGACTAGCGGGACTCTTACGAACGAGCAGTACTTC	CASSPRTSGTLTNEQYF
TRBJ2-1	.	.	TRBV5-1	TGCGCCAGCAGCCCTCTACTTAGGACCCAAGACTACAATGAGCAGTTCTTC	CASSPLLRTQDYNEQFF
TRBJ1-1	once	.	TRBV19	TGTGCCAGTAGTATAGATCAGTCTTACATCACTGAAGCTTTCTTT	CASSIDQSYITEAFF
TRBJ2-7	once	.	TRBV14	TGTGCCAGCAGCGTTGGACGGGGCTACGAGCAGTACTTC	CASSVGRGYEQYF
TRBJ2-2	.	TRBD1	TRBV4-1	TGCGCCAGCAGTCGACAGGGATCCGGTACCGGGGAGCTGTTTTTT	CASSRQGSGTGELFF
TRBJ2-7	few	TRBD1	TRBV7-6	TGTGCCAGCAGCTCTGGACAGGACTCCTACGAGCAGTACTTC	CASSSGQDSYEQYF
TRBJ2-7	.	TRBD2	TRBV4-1	TGCGCCAGCAGCCAGGGATACGGAGTGGCGGGAGACTACGAGCAGTACTTC	CASSQGYGVAGDYEQYF
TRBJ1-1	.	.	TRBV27	TGTGCCAGCAGTCTAGAGAGGCCCACGGGGACTGAAGCTTTCTTT	CASSLERPTGTEAFF
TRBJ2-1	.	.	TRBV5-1	TGCGCCAGCAGCTTGTGGGGGGGCGATGAGCAGTTCTTC	CASSLWGGDEQFF
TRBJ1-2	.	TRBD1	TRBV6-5	TGTGCCAGCAGTATTCAGGGGGGCCTCGGAGGCTACACCTTC	CASSIQGGLGGYTF
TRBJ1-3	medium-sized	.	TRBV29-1	TGCAGCGTTGAAGATCAGGTCATCTCTGGAAACACCATATATTTT	CSVEDQVISGNTIYF
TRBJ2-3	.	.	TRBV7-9	TGTGCCAGCAGCTCGCACGGTGGGGTAGGGAACACAGATACGCAGTATTTT	CASSSHGGVGNTDTQYF
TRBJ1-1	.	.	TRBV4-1	TGCGCCAGCAGCCAAGTGAACACTGAAGCTTTCTTT	CASSQVNTEAFF
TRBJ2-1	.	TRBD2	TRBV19	TGTGCCAGTTGCCTAGCGGGAGAATGTGAGCAGTTCTTC	CASCLAGECEQFF
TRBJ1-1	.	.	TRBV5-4	TGTGCCAGCAGCCTCGGGACTTTTGTTATGAACACTGAAGCTTTCTTT	CASSLGTFVMNTEAFF
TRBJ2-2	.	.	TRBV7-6	TGTGCCAGCAGCTTAGCCGGGGGATTTGCGGCCGGGGAGCTGTTTTTT	CASSLAGGFAAGELFF
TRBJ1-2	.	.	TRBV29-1	TGCAGCGTTGAAGGGAGGGAACACTATGGCTACACCTTC	CSVEGREHYGYTF
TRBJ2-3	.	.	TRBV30	TGTTCGTACAGCGGATCTAGCACAGATACGCAGTATTTT	CSYSGSSTDTQYF
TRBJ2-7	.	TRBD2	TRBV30	TGTGCCTGGAGTGTGGGACTAGCGGCCTACGAGCAGTACTTC	CAWSVGLAAYEQYF
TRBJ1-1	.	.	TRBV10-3	TGTGCCATCAGTGACCAAGGACAGCCGATGAACACTGAAGCTTTCTTT	CAISDQGQPMNTEAFF